The clone carrying this T cell receptor beta chain was seen at least ten times. As yet, its antigen is unknown. The study based diagnoses on clinical symptoms, serum thyroxine and TRAb, thyroid ultrasound and orbital computed tomography. These data belong to a study of T cells in Graves' hyperthyroidism and ophthalmopathy. Study as a whole: Specimen type is peripheral blood, collected at initial diagnosis prior to any treatment.

This CDR3 is 13 amino acids long. V lost 0 bases and J lost 7, with 9 bases in between. CDR1 is LGHDT and CDR2 is YNNKEL in the germline V gene (reference sequence). Notes on the study in general: Expanded thyroid clonotypes (above 0.001) were mostly also found in blood. Progression to ophthalmopathy was predicted a median of 6.5 months early.

Authors of the study amplified TCR beta CDR3 regions from RNA transcripts. A first-round RT-PCR of the TCR CDR3 used the HTBI primer set. TCRdb recomputed calls from the multiplex PCR reads with MiXCR, one row per CDR3 protein. The sample lists roughly 380,000 distinct CDR3 sequences, approximately 13% occurring once. The source is a man aged 30-40 years with Graves' hyperthyroidism that later progressed to Graves' ophthalmopathy. This rearrangement joins TRBV3-1 to TRBJ1-2; no clear D gene. Sequencing was performed on blood. The DNA for the CDR3 is TGTGCCAGCAGCCAAGATCTCGGGGTTGGCTACACCTTC. Translating gives CASSQDLGVGYTF.